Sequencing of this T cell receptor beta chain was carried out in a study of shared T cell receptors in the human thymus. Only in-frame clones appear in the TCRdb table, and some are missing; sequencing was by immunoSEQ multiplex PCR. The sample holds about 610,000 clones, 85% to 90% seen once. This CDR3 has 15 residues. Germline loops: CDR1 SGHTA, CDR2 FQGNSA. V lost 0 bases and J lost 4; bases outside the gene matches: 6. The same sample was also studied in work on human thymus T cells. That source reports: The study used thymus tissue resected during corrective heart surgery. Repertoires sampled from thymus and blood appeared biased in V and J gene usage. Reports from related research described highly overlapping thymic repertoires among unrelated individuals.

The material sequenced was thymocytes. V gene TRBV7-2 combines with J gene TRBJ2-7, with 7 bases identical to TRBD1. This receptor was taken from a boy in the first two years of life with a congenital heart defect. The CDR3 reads CASSLATGDKYEQYF. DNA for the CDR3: TGTGCCAGCAGCTTAGCCACAGGGGATAAGTACGAGCAGTACTTC.